This T cell receptor beta chain is drawn from a study of blood T cell repertoires in COVID-19. Turning to the study itself: Acute and convalescent COVID-19 samples came from the United States, Italy and Spain.

Germline CDR1 is SEHNR and CDR2 is FQNEAQ (reference sequence). Unmatched junction bases numbered 9, after V lost 5 bases and J lost 5 bases. The CDR3 consists of 15 residues. Original analysis: Amplifying reference gene primers gave estimates of nucleated cell counts. The protocol was immunoSEQ multiplex PCR, while the TCRdb copy is restricted to in-frame clones and leaves out a portion. V and J calls and clone size are given by that table; D and trimming were obtained from the DNA. The profile shows roughly 260,000 clones, roughly nine tenths of them singletons. The sequence derives from a woman aged 45-65 years who had recovered from COVID-19. Sample: peripheral blood. The J gene is TRBJ1-5, the V gene TRBV7-9; TRBD1 agrees at 7 bases. CDR3 residues: CASSPGQQLHQPQHF. Written as DNA, the CDR3 is TGTGCCAGCAGCCCGGGACAGCAGCTTCATCAGCCCCAGCATTTT.